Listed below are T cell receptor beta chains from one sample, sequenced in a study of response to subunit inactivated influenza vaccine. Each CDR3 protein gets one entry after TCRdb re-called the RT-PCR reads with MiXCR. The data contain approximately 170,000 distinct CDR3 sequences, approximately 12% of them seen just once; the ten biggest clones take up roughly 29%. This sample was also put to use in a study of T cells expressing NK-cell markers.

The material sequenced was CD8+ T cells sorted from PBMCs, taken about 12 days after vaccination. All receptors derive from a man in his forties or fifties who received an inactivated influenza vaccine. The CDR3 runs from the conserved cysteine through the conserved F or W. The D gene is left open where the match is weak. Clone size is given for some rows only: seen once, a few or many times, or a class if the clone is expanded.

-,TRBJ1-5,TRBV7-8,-,CASSLGPGVSNQPQHF,TGTGCCAGCAGCTTAGGGCCAGGGGTTAGCAATCAGCCCCAGCATTTT
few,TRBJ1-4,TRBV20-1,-,CSARDLYGGTTNEKLFF,TGCAGTGCTAGAGATCTTTACGGGGGGACAACTAATGAAAAACTGTTTTTT
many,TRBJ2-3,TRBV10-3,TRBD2,CAISELWTSGTTDTQYF,TGTGCCATCAGTGAACTTTGGACTAGCGGGACCACAGATACGCAGTATTTT
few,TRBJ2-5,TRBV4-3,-,CASSPSPGGAGVETQYF,TGCGCCAGCAGCCCGTCTCCGGGGGGCGCGGGAGTTGAGACCCAGTACTTC
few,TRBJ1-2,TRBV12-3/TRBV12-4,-,CASSPEGRGHGYTF,TGTGCCAGCAGCCCCGAGGGCCGGGGGCATGGCTACACCTTC
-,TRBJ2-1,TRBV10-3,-,CAISESSSSSYNEQFF,TGTGCCATCAGTGAGTCGAGCTCCAGCTCCTACAATGAGCAGTTCTTC
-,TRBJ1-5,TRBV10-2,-,CASSESRQVVQPQHF,TGCGCCAGCAGTGAGTCCCGGCAAGTCGTCCAGCCCCAGCATTTT
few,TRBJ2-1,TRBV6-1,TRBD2,CASYGSGRSNEQFF,TGTGCCAGCTATGGCAGCGGGAGGAGCAATGAGCAGTTCTTC
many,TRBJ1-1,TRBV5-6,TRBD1,CASSSGTGYTEAFF,TGTGCCAGCAGCTCTGGGACAGGCTACACCGAAGCTTTCTTT
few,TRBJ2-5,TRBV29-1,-,CSVESEGGGQETQYF,TGCAGCGTTGAAAGTGAGGGGGGTGGGCAAGAGACCCAGTACTTC
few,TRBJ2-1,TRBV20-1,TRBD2,CSANRGVINEQFF,TGCAGTGCTAATCGGGGGGTCATCAATGAGCAGTTCTTC
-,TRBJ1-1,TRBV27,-,CASSPGINTEAFF,TGTGCCAGCAGCCCGGGGATAAACACTGAAGCTTTCTTT
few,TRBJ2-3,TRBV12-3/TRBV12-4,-,CASNRGADTQYF,TGTGCCAGCAATCGGGGAGCAGATACGCAGTATTTT
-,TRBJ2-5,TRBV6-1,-,CASSEVGGQETQYF,TGTGCCAGCAGTGAAGTGGGCGGACAGGAGACCCAGTACTTC
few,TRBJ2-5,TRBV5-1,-,CASSPGDQGPSQETQYF,TGCGCCAGCAGCCCCGGGGATCAGGGGCCATCCCAAGAGACCCAGTACTTC
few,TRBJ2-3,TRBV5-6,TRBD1,CASSTDRGTDTQYF,TGTGCCAGCAGCACCGACAGGGGCACAGATACGCAGTATTTT
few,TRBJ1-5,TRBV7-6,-,CASSLADNSNQPQHF,TGTGCCAGCAGCTTAGCGGATAATAGCAATCAGCCCCAGCATTTT
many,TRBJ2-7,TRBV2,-,CASSTAVSYEQYF,TGTGCCAGCAGTACGGCCGTCTCCTACGAGCAGTACTTC
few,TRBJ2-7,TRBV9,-,CASSVVASSSYEQYF,TGTGCCAGCAGCGTAGTAGCGTCAAGCTCCTACGAGCAGTACTTC
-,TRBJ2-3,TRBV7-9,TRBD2,CASSLPLVGGTDTQYF,TGTGCCAGCAGCCTCCCCCTTGTCGGGGGGACAGATACGCAGTATTTT
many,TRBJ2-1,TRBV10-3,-,CAIRAPGAGNEQFF,TGTGCCATCAGGGCCCCTGGTGCTGGGAACGAGCAGTTCTTC
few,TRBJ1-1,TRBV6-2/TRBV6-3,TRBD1,CASSYDPGQMNTEAFF,TGTGCCAGCAGTTACGATCCGGGACAGATGAACACTGAAGCTTTCTTT
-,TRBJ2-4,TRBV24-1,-,CATSDFDIGVGKNIQYF,TGTGCCACCAGTGATTTCGACATAGGGGTGGGCAAAAACATTCAGTACTTC
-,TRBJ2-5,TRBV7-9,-,CASSFSGPQETQYF,TGTGCCAGCAGCTTTTCCGGGCCCCAAGAGACCCAGTACTTC
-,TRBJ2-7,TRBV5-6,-,CARGPGLGQEQYF,TGTGCCAGGGGCCCCGGTCTTGGGCAGGAGCAGTACTTC
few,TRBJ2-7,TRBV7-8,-,CASSLGQFHEQYF,TGTGCCAGCAGCTTAGGACAGTTCCACGAGCAGTACTTC
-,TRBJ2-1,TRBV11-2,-,CASSLGAGQYNEQFF,TGTGCCAGCAGCTTAGGGGCGGGACAGTACAATGAGCAGTTCTTC
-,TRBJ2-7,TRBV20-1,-,CSATVGGRYEQYF,TGCAGTGCAACCGTGGGGGGCAGGTACGAGCAGTACTTC
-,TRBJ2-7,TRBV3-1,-,CASSQVTGAYEQYF,TGTGCCAGCAGCCAAGTAACAGGAGCCTACGAGCAGTACTTC
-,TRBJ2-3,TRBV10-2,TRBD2,CASSESVASGGLADTQYF,TGCGCCAGCAGTGAGTCGGTGGCTAGCGGGGGGCTGGCAGATACGCAGTATTTT
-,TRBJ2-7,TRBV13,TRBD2,CASSLNLAGAYEQYF,TGTGCCAGCAGCTTAAACCTAGCGGGAGCTTACGAGCAGTACTTC
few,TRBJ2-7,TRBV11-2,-,CASKDSSYEQYF,TGTGCCAGCAAGGATAGCTCCTACGAGCAGTACTTC